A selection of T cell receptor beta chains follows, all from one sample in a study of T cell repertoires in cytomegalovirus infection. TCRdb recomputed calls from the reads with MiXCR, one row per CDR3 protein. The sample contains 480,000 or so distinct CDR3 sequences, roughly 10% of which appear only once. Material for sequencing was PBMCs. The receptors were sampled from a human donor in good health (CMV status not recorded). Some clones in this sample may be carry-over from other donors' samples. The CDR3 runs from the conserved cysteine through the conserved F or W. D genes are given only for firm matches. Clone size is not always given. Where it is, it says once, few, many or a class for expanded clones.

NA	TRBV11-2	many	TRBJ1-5	TGTGCCAGCAGCCTCGACAGCTATAGCAATCAGCCCCAGCATTTT	CASSLDSYSNQPQHF
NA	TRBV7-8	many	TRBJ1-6	TGTGCCAGCAGCTTAGAGGTGGCGGGGGCTAATTCACCCCTCCACTTT	CASSLEVAGANSPLHF
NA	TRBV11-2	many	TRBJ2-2	TGTGCCAGCAGCTTAGCGTATAGTCAGGGACCCACCGGGGAGCTGTTTTTT	CASSLAYSQGPTGELFF
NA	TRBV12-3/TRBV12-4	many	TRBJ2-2	TGTGCCAGCAGGCCTATTGGCACCGGGGAGCTGTTTTTT	CASRPIGTGELFF
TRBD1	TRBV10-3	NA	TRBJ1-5	TGTGCCATCAGTGAAGCAGGGGGGGATCAGCCCCAGCATTTT	CAISEAGGDQPQHF
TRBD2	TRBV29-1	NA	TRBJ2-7	TGCAGCGCCTCGACTAGCGGGAGGGCCGGAGCCTACGAGCAGTACTTC	CSASTSGRAGAYEQYF
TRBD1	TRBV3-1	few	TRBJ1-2	TGTGCCAGCAGCCTTTTGGGACAGGGTAGTTGCACCTTC	CASSLLGQGSCTF
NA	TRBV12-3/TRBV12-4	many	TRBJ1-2	TGTGCCAGCAGGTCTAGAACTAGGAGAGATGGCTACACCTTC	CASRSRTRRDGYTF
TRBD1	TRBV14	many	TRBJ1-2	TGTGCCAGCAGCCGGGACAGCAAGGGGTATGGCTACACCTTC	CASSRDSKGYGYTF
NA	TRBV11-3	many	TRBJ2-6	TGTGCCAGCACCTCCTTTGAGGACCCCGCTGGGGCCAACGTCCTGACTTTC	CASTSFEDPAGANVLTF
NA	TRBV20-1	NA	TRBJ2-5	TGCAGTGCTAGTCGAGGGAATAGAATATTAGAGACCCAGTACTTC	CSASRGNRILETQYF
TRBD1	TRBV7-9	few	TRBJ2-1	TGTGCCAGCAGCATCGGGACAGGGGAAGCCTACAATGAGCAGTTCTTC	CASSIGTGEAYNEQFF
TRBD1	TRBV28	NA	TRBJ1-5	TGTGCCAGCAGTTTTCGGGGATTCGACAGGGAGTATCAGCCCCAGCATTTT	CASSFRGFDREYQPQHF
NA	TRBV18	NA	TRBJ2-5	TGTGCCAGCTCACCACCGGGGCTACAGGGAGAGACCCAGTACTTC	CASSPPGLQGETQYF
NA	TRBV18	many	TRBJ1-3	TGTGCCAGCAAGGACAGTCGTGGAAACACCATATATTTT	CASKDSRGNTIYF
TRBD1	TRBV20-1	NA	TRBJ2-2	TGCAGTGCTAGAGACCCGGACAGGAGTGGCGGGGAGCTGTTTTTT	CSARDPDRSGGELFF
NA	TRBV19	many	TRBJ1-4	TGTGCCAGTAGTAGAGTGCTGGGGGAGGCTGAAAAACTGTTTTTT	CASSRVLGEAEKLFF
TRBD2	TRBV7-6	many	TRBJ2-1	TGTGCCAGCAGCTCTGGGGCTAGCGGGGGGAACAATGAGCAGTTCTTC	CASSSGASGGNNEQFF
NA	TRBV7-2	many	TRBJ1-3	TGTGCCAGCAGCTTAAGTTGGGTTTCTGGAAACACCATATATTTT	CASSLSWVSGNTIYF
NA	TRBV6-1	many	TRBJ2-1	TGTGCCAGCCACAGGGTCAATGAGCAGTTCTTC	CASHRVNEQFF
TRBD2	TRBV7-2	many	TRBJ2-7	TGTGCCAGCAGCACCCGACTAGCGGGTCTTGAGCAGTACTTC	CASSTRLAGLEQYF
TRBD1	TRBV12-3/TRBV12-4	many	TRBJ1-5	TGTGCCAGCAGTGTCGGGACAGGGGGCAATCAGCCCCAGCATTTT	CASSVGTGGNQPQHF
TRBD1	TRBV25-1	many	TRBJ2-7	TGTGCCAGCCGGAGAGGGACAGGCATTTTCTACGAGCAGTACTTC	CASRRGTGIFYEQYF
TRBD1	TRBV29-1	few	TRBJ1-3	TGCAGCGTCCTCGGACAGGGGGAACAATTCTCTGGAAACACCATATATTTT	CSVLGQGEQFSGNTIYF
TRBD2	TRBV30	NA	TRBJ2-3	TGTGCCTGGAGTGGGGAGGGAGGGAGCACAGATACGCAGTATTTT	CAWSGEGGSTDTQYF
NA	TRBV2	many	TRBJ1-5	TGTGCCAGCAGCGAGGACATCTCTCAGCCCCAGCATTTT	CASSEDISQPQHF
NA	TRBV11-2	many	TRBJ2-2	TGTGCCAGCAGCTTATTGGAACGGGCCAACACCGGGGAGCTGTTTTTT	CASSLLERANTGELFF
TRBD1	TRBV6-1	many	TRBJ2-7	TGTGCCAGCAGACCCAGTTTACAGGGGGGCTTTGAGCAGTACTTC	CASRPSLQGGFEQYF
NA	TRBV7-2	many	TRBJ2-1	TGTGCCAGCAGCCGTTTAGAAATCGAAGAAGGGGTTTACAATGAGCAGTTCTTC	CASSRLEIEEGVYNEQFF
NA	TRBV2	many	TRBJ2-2	TGTGCCAGCAGTGAAGCGCTTCATACCACCGGGGAGCTGTTTTTT	CASSEALHTTGELFF
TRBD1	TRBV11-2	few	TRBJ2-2	TGTGCCAGCAGCTCTCGGACAGGGGGCATGGGCACCGGGGAGCTGTTTTTT	CASSSRTGGMGTGELFF
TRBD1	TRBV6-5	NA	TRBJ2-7	TGTGCCAGCAGTTACTCGACGGGACAGGCCTTCTACGAGCAGTACTTC	CASSYSTGQAFYEQYF
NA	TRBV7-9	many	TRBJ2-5	TGTGCCAGCAGCTTAGGAGGGGTTAGAGAGACCCAGTACTTC	CASSLGGVRETQYF
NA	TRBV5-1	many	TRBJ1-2	TGCGCCAGTTCGGTATCACCCGGGGGAGACTATGGCTACACCTTC	CASSVSPGGDYGYTF
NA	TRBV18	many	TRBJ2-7	TGTGCCAGCTCACCACCGGGGGGCTCCTACGAGCAGTACTTC	CASSPPGGSYEQYF
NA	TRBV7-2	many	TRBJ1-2	TGTGCCAGCAGCTTAGTGTACAGGGAATATGGCTACACCTTC	CASSLVYREYGYTF
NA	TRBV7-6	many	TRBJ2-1	TGTGCCAGCAGCTCCCGGACCATTGACTATGAGCAGTTCTTC	CASSSRTIDYEQFF
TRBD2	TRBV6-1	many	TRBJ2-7	TGTGCCAGCAATAGCGGGAGCTCCTACGAGCAGTACTTC	CASNSGSSYEQYF
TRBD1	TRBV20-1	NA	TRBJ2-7	TGCAGTGCAACGGACAGGGAGTTCTCCTACGAGCAGTACTTC	CSATDREFSYEQYF
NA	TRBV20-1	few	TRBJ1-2	TGCAGTGCTAGTCCCGACCTCTATGGCTACACCTTC	CSASPDLYGYTF
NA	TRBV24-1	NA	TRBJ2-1	TGTGCCACCAGTGATTCCATGGGGCGGACGTCCTACAATGAGCAGTTCTTC	CATSDSMGRTSYNEQFF
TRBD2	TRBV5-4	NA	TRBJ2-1	TGTGCCAGCACCCGCCAGATAGCGGGAGGGGGCTCCAATGAGCAGTTCTTC	CASTRQIAGGGSNEQFF
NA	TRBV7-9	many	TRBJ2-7	TGTGCCAGCAGCGGGTGGACAAACTACGAGCAGTACTTC	CASSGWTNYEQYF
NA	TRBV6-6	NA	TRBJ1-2	TGTGCCAGCACCCTCTTGCCTAACTATGGCTACACCTTC	CASTLLPNYGYTF
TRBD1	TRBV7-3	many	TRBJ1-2	TGTGCCAGCAGCGCCGACCTAGGGGGCATAGATGGCTACACCTTC	CASSADLGGIDGYTF
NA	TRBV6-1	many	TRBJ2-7	TGTGCCAGCAGTGAGGATTACGAGCAGTACTTC	CASSEDYEQYF
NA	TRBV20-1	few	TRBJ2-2	TGCAGTGCTATAGGGGGAAGCAGGGAGCTGTTTTTT	CSAIGGSRELFF
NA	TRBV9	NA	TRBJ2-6	TGTGCCAGCAGCCCAGTGGGGCCTCTCCTCTCTGGGGCCAACGTCCTGACTTTC	CASSPVGPLLSGANVLTF
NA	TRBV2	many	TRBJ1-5	TGTGCCAGCAGTCCCCCGGGACATGGAAGCAATCAGCCCCAGCATTTT	CASSPPGHGSNQPQHF